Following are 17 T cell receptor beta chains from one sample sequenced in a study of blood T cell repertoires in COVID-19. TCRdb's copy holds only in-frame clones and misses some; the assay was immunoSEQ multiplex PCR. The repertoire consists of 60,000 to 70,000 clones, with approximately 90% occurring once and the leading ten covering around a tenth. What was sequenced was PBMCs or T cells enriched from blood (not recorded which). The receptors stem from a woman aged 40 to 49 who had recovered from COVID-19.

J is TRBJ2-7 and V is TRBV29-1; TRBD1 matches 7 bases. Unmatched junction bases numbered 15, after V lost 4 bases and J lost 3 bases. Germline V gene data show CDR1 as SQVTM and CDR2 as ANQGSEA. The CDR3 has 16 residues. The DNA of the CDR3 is TGCAGCGTTGGACAGGGTGTTGGCCTTCGTGGCTACGAGCAGTACTTC. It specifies CSVGQGVGLRGYEQYF.

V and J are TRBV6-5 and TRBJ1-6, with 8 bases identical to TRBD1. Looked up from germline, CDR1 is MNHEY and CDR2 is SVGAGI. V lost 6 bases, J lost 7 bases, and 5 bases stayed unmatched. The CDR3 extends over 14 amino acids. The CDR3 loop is CASRGQERNSPLHF. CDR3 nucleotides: TGTGCCAGCAGGGGACAGGAACGGAATTCACCCCTCCACTTT.

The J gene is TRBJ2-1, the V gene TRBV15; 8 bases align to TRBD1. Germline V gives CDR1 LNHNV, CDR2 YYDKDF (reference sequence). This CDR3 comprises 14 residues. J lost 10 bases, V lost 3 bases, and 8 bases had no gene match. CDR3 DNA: TGTGCCACCAGCAGGAAGGACAGGGTCGGCGAGCAGTTCTTC. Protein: CATSRKDRVGEQFF. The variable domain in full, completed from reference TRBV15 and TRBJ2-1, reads DAMVIQNPRYQVTQFGKPVTLSCSQTLNHNVMYWYQQKSSQAPKLLFHYYDKDFNNEADTPDNFQSRRPNTSFCFLDIRSPGLGDTAMYLCATSRKDRVGEQFFGPGTRLTVL.

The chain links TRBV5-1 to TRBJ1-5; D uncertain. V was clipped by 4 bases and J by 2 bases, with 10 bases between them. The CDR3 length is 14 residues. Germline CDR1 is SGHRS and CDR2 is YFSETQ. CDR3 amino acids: CASSQEFGNQPQHF. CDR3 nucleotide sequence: TGCGCCAGCAGCCAGGAATTTGGCAATCAGCCCCAGCATTTT. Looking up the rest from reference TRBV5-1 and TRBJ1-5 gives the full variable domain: KAGVTQTPRYLIKTRGQQVTLSCSPISGHRSVSWYQQTPGQGLQFLFEYFSETQRNKGNFPGRFSGRQFSNSRSEMNVSTLELGDSALYLCASSQEFGNQPQHFGDGTRLSIL.

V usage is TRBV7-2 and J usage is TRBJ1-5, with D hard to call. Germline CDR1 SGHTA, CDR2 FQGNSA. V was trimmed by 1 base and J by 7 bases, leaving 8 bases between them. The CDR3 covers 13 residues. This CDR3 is CASSLGLRQPQHF. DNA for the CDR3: TGTGCCAGCAGCTTAGGCCTACGGCAGCCCCAGCATTTT. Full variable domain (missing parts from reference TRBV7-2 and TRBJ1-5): GAGVSQSPSNKVTEKGKDVELRCDPISGHTALYWYRQSLGQGLEFLIYFQGNSAPDKSGLPSDRFSAERTGGSVSTLTIQRTQQEDSAVYLCASSLGLRQPQHFGDGTRLSIL.

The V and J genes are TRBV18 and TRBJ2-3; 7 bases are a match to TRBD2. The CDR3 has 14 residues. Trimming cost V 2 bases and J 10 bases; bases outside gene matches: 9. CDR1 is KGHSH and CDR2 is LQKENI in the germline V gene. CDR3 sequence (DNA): TGTGCCAGCTCACCAGAGGCGGGGGACCCATCGCAGTATTTT. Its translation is CASSPEAGDPSQYF.

The CDR3 bases are TGTGCCAGCAGTGATGGGGGGGTGAGCAATCAGCCCCAGCATTTT. Translated, it gives CASSDGGVSNQPQHF. The genes are TRBV2 and TRBJ1-5, with a weak D call TRBD1 (5 bases). Germline lookup yields CDR1 SNHLY and CDR2 FYNNEI. CDR3 size: 15 residues. Trimming took 3 bases from V and 1 from J, leaving 10 bases between them.

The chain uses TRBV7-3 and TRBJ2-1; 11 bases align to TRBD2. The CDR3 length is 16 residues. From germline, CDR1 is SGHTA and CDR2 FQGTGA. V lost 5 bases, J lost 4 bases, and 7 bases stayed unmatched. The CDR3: CASSPLVAGGYNEQFF. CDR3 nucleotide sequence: TGTGCCAGCAGCCCCTTAGTAGCGGGGGGGTACAATGAGCAGTTCTTC.

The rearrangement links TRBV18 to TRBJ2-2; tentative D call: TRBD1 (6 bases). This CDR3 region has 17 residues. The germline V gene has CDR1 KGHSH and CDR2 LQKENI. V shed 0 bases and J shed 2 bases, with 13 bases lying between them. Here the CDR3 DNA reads TGTGCCAGCTCACCACCTGATGGGGGCGGCAACACCGGGGAGCTGTTTTTT. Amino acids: CASSPPDGGGNTGELFF.

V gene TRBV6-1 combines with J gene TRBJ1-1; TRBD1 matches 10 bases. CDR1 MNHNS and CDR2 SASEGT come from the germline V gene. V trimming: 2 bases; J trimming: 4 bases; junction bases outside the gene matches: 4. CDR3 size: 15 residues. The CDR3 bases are TGTGCCAGCAGTGAACTTTGGACAGGGGGCACTGAAGCTTTCTTT. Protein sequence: CASSELWTGGTEAFF.

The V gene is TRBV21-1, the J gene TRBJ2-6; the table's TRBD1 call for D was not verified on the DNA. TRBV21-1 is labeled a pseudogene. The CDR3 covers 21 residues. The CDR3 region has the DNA TGTGCCAGCAGCCTGGGCATGGGACAAACTTATCCCTTCTCTGGGGCCAACGTCCTGACTTTC. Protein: CASSLGMGQTYPFSGANVLTF.

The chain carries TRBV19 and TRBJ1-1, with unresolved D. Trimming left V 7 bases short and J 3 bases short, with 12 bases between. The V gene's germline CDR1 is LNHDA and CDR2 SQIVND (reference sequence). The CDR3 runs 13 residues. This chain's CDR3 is CASNRDRDTEAFF. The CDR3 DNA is TGTGCCAGTAACCGGGATAGAGACACTGAAGCTTTCTTT.

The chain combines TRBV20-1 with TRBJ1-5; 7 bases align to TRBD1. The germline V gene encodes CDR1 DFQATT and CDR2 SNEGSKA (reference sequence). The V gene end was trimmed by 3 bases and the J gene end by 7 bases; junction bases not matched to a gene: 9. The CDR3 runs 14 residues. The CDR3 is CSASRDSSSQPQHF. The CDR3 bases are TGCAGTGCTAGTAGGGACAGTTCTAGCCAGCCCCAGCATTTT.

The DNA for the CDR3 is TGCGCCAGCAGTGAGACACAGGGGGCCGGTTATGGCTACACCTTC. Encoded protein: CASSETQGAGYGYTF. This chain uses TRBV10-2 with TRBJ1-2; 9 bases map to TRBD1. V was clipped by 2 bases and J by 5 bases; unmatched bases: 6. The CDR3 consists of 15 residues. Per germline, CDR1 WSHSY and CDR2 SAAADI.

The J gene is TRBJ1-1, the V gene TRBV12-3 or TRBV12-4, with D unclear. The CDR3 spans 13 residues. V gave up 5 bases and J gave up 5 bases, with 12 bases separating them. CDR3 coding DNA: TGTGCCAGCAGTCCGGGAAGGATAACTGAAGCTTTCTTT. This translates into CASSPGRITEAFF.

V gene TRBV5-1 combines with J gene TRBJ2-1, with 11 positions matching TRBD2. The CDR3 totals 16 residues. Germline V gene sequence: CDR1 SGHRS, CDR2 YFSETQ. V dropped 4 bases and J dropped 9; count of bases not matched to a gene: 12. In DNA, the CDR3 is TGCGCCAGCAGCCCGTGGACTAGCGGGTATACAAGTGAGCAGTTCTTC. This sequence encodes CASSPWTSGYTSEQFF.

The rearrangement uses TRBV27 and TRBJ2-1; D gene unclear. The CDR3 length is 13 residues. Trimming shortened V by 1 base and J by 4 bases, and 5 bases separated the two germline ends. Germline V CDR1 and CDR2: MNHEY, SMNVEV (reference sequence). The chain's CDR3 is CASSLYSYNEQFF. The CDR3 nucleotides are TGTGCCAGCAGTTTATATAGTTACAATGAGCAGTTCTTC.